This TCR beta chain is drawn from a study of blood T cell repertoires in COVID-19. Trimming cost V 7 bases and J 7 bases, with 16 bases left between them. CDR3 length: 14 amino acids. The germline V gene encodes CDR1 MNHNY and CDR2 SVGAGI (reference sequence). Generated by immunoSEQ multiplex PCR, the TCRdb table keeps only in-frame clones and is missing some. Of under 110,000 clones detected, over 65% appear once; the ten largest clones hold 6.2%. The sequenced sample consisted of peripheral blood. This clonotype originated in an elderly man with COVID-19, enrolled during active disease. The chain employs TRBV6-6 and TRBJ1-4; a weak D match, TRBD1 (5 bases). Here the CDR3 reads CASTEERGGEKLFF. The CDR3 coding sequence is TGTGCCAGCACCGAGGAGAGGGGAGGTGAAAAACTGTTTTTT.